Reported below is one TCR beta chain. In the original workflow: The assay estimated nucleated cells by amplifying reference gene primers. Sequencing used immunoSEQ multiplex PCR; TCRdb keeps in-frame clones, though not all of them. V and J calls and clone size are copied from that table; D and trimming were computed from the DNA. Found here are about 130,000 clones, approximately 80% of them singletons; the top ten hold around 17%. The sample comes from a study of blood T cell repertoires in COVID-19. Study in general: Sample material is recorded as cDNA or gDNA derived from T cells, B-cell-depleted T cells, or PBMCs.

The junction had 6 bases not matched to a gene; V was cut back by 4 bases and J by 1 base. Germline V lookup: CDR1 KGHSH, CDR2 LQKENI. The CDR3 totals 15 residues. The sample was peripheral blood. The chain has TRBV18 and TRBJ1-1; 7 bases are a match to TRBD1. The sequence came from a woman in her forties or fifties with acute or convalescent COVID-19. The CDR3 loop is CASSRDSTPNTEAFF. DNA for the CDR3: TGTGCCAGCTCACGGGACAGTACGCCGAACACTGAAGCTTTCTTT. Full variable domain (remainder filled in from reference TRBV18 and TRBJ1-1): NAGVMQNPRHLVRRRGQEARLRCSPMKGHSHVYWYRQLPEEGLKFMVYLQKENIIDESGMPKERFSAEFPKEGPSILRIQQVVRGDSAAYFCASSRDSTPNTEAFFGQGTRLTVV.